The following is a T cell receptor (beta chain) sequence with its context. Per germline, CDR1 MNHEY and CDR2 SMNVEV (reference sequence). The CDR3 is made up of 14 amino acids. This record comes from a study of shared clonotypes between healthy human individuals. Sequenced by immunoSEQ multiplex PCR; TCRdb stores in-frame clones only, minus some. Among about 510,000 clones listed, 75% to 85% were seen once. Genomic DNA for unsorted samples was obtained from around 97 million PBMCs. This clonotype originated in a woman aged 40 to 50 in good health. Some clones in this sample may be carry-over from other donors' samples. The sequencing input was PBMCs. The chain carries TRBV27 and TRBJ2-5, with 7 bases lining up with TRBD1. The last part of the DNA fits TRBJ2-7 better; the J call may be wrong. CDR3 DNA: TGTGCCAGCAGTCCGACAGGGTTCCCCTACGAGCAGTACTTC. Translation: CASSPTGFPYEQYF.